This T cell receptor beta chain was observed in a study of blood T cell repertoires in COVID-19. As for the study in general: From the United States, Italy and Spain came samples of acute and convalescent COVID-19. Sources were T cells, B-cell-depleted T cells, or PBMCs; the material itself was cDNA or gDNA.

Deletions cut 6 bases from V and 2 bases from J, with 16 bases between. The CDR3 runs to 14 residues. The germline V gene has CDR1 SQVTM and CDR2 ANQGSEA. As originally analysed: Amplification with reference gene primers provided the estimates of nucleated cell counts. Sequencing used immunoSEQ multiplex PCR; TCRdb keeps in-frame clones, though not all of them. The D gene and trimming were derived from the DNA, and the V and J assignments and clone size from that table. The sample records about 71,000 clones, about 90% being singletons. The TCR sequence derives from a human donor in a cohort sampled during active COVID-19. This sequence joins TRBV29-1 and TRBJ1-2; TRBD1 might be the D (6 bases). Sequencing used peripheral blood. The CDR3 coding sequence is TGCAGCGTGCCCCAGACAGGCAAAAACTATGGCTACACCTTC. Translation gives CSVPQTGKNYGYTF.